One and the same sample provided the 14 T cell receptor beta chains below, sequenced in a study of beta chain features in type 1 diabetes. Findings of the study overall: Significant though moderate, a shortening of TCRB CDR3s appeared in all four CD4+ subsets of Type 1 diabetes patients.

Their specific antigens are unknown. The investigators reverse transcribed all of the isolated RNA, so they sequenced expressed TCRB transcripts. Produced via immunoSEQ multiplex PCR; TCRdb's table is partial and in-frame only. The repertoire holds approximately 170,000 clones, with around 7.8% as singletons. The material sequenced was central memory CD4+ T cells from blood. The receptors were gathered from a woman aged 40 to 55 with type 1 diabetes.

The V call is TRBV28, the J call TRBJ1-2; the D gene is possibly TRBD1 (6 bases). V was cut by 8 bases and J by 5 bases, with 15 bases left in between. This CDR3 region has 13 residues. Germline V lookup: CDR1 MDHEN, CDR2 SYDVKM. In nucleotides, the CDR3 is TGTGCCAGCGGCGACAGGAGAGAGTATGGCTACACCTTC. As protein: CASGDRREYGYTF.

This clone has only a few counts. Other DNA sequences of this sample code for an identical CDR3. The rearrangement links TRBV7-2 to TRBJ2-1; 16 bases are shared with TRBD2. Germline V gene lookup returns CDR1 SGHTA and CDR2 FQGNSA. The CDR3 sequence is 16 residues long. V shed 3 bases, J shed 7 bases, and the junction held 3 bases outside the gene matches. The DNA of the CDR3 is TGTGCCAGCAGCTTTCCGGGACTAGCGGGGGGGAATGAGCAGTTCTTC. Translated, it gives CASSFPGLAGGNEQFF. Full variable domain (remainder filled in from reference TRBV7-2 and TRBJ2-1): GAGVSQSPSNKVTEKGKDVELRCDPISGHTALYWYRQSLGQGLEFLIYFQGNSAPDKSGLPSDRFSAERTGGSVSTLTIQRTQQEDSAVYLCASSFPGLAGGNEQFFGPGTRLTVL.

The V call is TRBV25-1, the J call TRBJ1-5; D is unresolved. The V gene's germline CDR1 is MGHDK and CDR2 SYGVNS. V shed 0 bases and J shed 4 bases, with 4 bases lying between them. The CDR3 is 13 amino acids. The CDR3 is CASSEYGNQPQHF. The CDR3 region has the DNA TGTGCCAGCAGTGAATACGGGAATCAGCCCCAGCATTTT.

This clone has just a few counts. The chain has TRBV28 and TRBJ2-5; TRBD2 matches 8 bases. The CDR3 extends over 15 amino acids. Germline V gene data show CDR1 as MDHEN and CDR2 as SYDVKM. V was pared by 3 bases and J by 4 bases, with 7 bases of the junction left unmatched. Here the CDR3 reads CASSFLSGSGETQYF. The CDR3 region has the DNA TGTGCCAGCAGTTTTCTGAGCGGGAGTGGAGAGACCCAGTACTTC.

This clone has a handful of counts. CDR3 DNA sequence: TGTGCCAGCAGCAAACGCGGGAGGGAACCCAATGAGCAGTTCTTC. It translates to CASSKRGREPNEQFF. J is TRBJ2-1 and V is TRBV21-1; TRBD2, the D gene given by the table, was not confirmed from the DNA. TRBV21-1 is listed as a pseudogene. CDR3 length equals 15 residues.

This clone was found many times. The V gene is TRBV23-1, the J gene TRBJ1-1; 10 bases fit TRBD1. TRBV23-1 is an ORF, with its function uncertain. The ends lost 6 bases at V and 3 bases at J; junction bases unmatched: 4. The CDR3 is 14 amino acids. CDR3 nucleotide sequence: TGCGCCAGCAGACGGACAGGGGGGGACACTGAAGCTTTCTTT. Its translation is CASRRTGGDTEAFF.

The chain links TRBV28 to TRBJ2-1; D unclear. V gave up 6 bases and J gave up 7 bases, with 13 bases separating them. CDR3 size: 13 residues. Looked up from germline, CDR1 is MDHEN and CDR2 is SYDVKM. In nucleotides, the CDR3 is TGTGCCAGCAGGTGGGCCTCTACGAATGAGCAGTTCTTC. It translates to CASRWASTNEQFF.

This clone showed up just a few times. V usage is TRBV11-3 and J usage is TRBJ2-1; 7 nucleotides match TRBD1. Germline V CDR1 and CDR2: SGHNT, YENEEA. The length of the CDR3 is 15 residues. The junction had 7 bases not matched to a gene; V was cut back by 2 bases and J by 6 bases. The CDR3 here is CASSLSGGGLNEQFF. The CDR3 DNA reads TGTGCCAGCAGCTTATCAGGGGGTGGTCTCAATGAGCAGTTCTTC.

This chain connects TRBV11-1 to TRBJ1-1; 10 bases match TRBD1. V lost 5 bases to trimming and J lost 1 base; unmatched junction nucleotides: 4. Germline V gives CDR1 SGHAT, CDR2 FQDESV (reference sequence). This CDR3 spans 15 amino acids. For the CDR3, the DNA is TGTGCCAGCAGCCTACGACAGGGGGCGAACACTGAAGCTTTCTTT. Translated, it gives CASSLRQGANTEAFF. The entire variable domain, with the rest obtained from reference TRBV11-1 and TRBJ1-1, is as follows: EAEVAQSPRYKITEKSQAVAFWCDPISGHATLYWYRQILGQGPELLVQFQDESVVDDSQLPKDRFSAERLKGVDSTLKIQPAELGDSAMYLCASSLRQGANTEAFFGQGTRLTVV.

The rearrangement uses TRBV5-1 and TRBJ2-3; 9 bases map to TRBD1. The CDR3 sequence is 15 residues long. Germline V gene sequence: CDR1 SGHRS, CDR2 YFSETQ. The V segment lost 1 base and the J segment 4 bases; nucleotides outside the gene matches: 4. CDR3 loop: CASSLRGTGSDTQYF. The DNA for the CDR3 is TGCGCCAGCAGCTTGAGGGGGACAGGGTCAGATACGCAGTATTTT.

The CDR3 is CASSKDRGQGSGYTF. The CDR3 region has the DNA TGTGCCAGCAGCAAGGACAGGGGGCAGGGAAGTGGCTACACCTTC. This chain connects TRBV9 to TRBJ1-2; 11 bases are a match to TRBD1. Germline values: CDR1 SGDLS, CDR2 YYNGEE. The CDR3 contains 15 residues. V was clipped by 4 bases and J by 7 bases; unmatched bases: 9.

This clone appeared many times. CDR3 nucleotides: TGCAGCGTTGACAGCTACAATGAGCAGTTCTTC. Translating it yields CSVDSYNEQFF. The V and J genes are TRBV29-1 and TRBJ2-1; D gene unclear. This CDR3 is 11 amino acids long. With 3 bases removed from V and 3 bases from J, the gap between germline ends came to 3 bases. The germline V gene has CDR1 SQVTM and CDR2 ANQGSEA.

This clone showed up just a few times. This sequence joins TRBV28 and TRBJ2-7, with D uncertain. The ends were cut back, 3 bases at V and 2 bases at J, with 11 bases in the middle. The CDR3 has 14 residues. Germline V lookup: CDR1 MDHEN, CDR2 SYDVKM. This chain's CDR3 is CASSLVEVPYEQYF. The CDR3, as DNA: TGTGCCAGCAGTTTGGTAGAAGTCCCCTACGAGCAGTACTTC.

This clone has just a few counts. V gene TRBV4-2 combines with J gene TRBJ2-7, with D perhaps matching TRBD1 (6 bases). The V end lost 1 base, the J end lost 3 bases, and 16 bases lay between the germline ends. The CDR3 sequence is 16 residues long. Germline V lookup: CDR1 LGHNA, CDR2 YNFKEQ. CDR3 nucleotide sequence: TGTGCCAGCAGCCAAGCCCATACCCGGGACAACTACGAGCAGTACTTC. This translates into CASSQAHTRDNYEQYF.